Listed below are T cell receptor beta chains from one sample, sequenced in a study of T-cell memory formation after mild COVID-19. TCRdb called the 5' RACE reads again in MiXCR, with one record for every CDR3 protein. This sample has 110,000 or so distinct CDR3 sequences; 22% occur once, and the top ten carry about two fifths. The sequencing input was PBMCs or a T cell subset sorted from them (not recorded which). The receptor set was obtained from a man between 18 and 29 years old who had mild COVID-19 (a few samples of this study predate the infection). Cell type and time point are not known. The CDR3 runs from the conserved cysteine through the conserved F or W. Some rows have no size entry. The others give once, few or many, or a class for an expanded clone.

>TRBV6-5|12|few|TRBJ2-3
CASSPEGDTQYF
>TRBV10-3|15|few|TRBJ1-2
CAISESGTPDYGYTF
>TRBV5-5|12|few|TRBJ2-7
CASSPGLYEQYF
>TRBV10-3|20|NA|TRBJ2-1
CAISPGPGQEILSGVDEQFF
>TRBV27|17|NA|TRBJ1-5
CASSLFGDIDSNQPQHF
>TRBV24-1|13|NA|TRBJ2-2
CATAPGTAGELFF
>TRBV12-3/TRBV12-4|16|NA|TRBJ2-1
CATTKTGTGFYNEQFF
>TRBV29-1|15|many|TRBJ2-3
CSVEELRTQTDTQYF
>TRBV2|15|few|TRBJ2-5
CASSEGVTYPGTQYF
>TRBV19|14|NA|TRBJ1-2
CASRWTGAAYGYTF
>TRBV19|15|NA|TRBJ2-5
CASTEVGAGQETQYF
>TRBV29-1|15|NA|TRBJ1-2
CSVEDPLVPYYGYTF
>TRBV7-9|16|many|TRBJ2-1
CASSHTREYSYNEQFF
>TRBV6-5|15|NA|TRBJ2-6
CASSYSGSGANVLTF
>TRBV6-5|15|NA|TRBJ1-3
CASSSDRPSGNTIYF
>TRBV9|13|many|TRBJ2-1
CASSPSTSNEQFF
>TRBV7-9|17|few|TRBJ2-3
CASSLGSAGSRTDTQYF
>TRBV12-5|16|NA|TRBJ2-1
CASGLAGGSSYNEQFF
>TRBV7-2|17|few|TRBJ2-1
CASSLAPQTRSYNEQFF
>TRBV7-9|12|NA|TRBJ2-2
CASSFSTGELFF
>TRBV25-1|13|many|TRBJ2-6
CASSARTGPVLTF
>TRBV7-6|15|NA|TRBJ1-1
CASRSGEGMNTEAFF
>TRBV7-9|14|few|TRBJ2-5
CASSLALEQETQYF
>TRBV12-3/TRBV12-4|12|NA|TRBJ1-5
CASRTSNQPQHF
>TRBV5-6|16|NA|TRBJ2-7
CASSCDRGLFPYEQYF
>TRBV19|14|NA|TRBJ1-6
CASNWPGNNSPLHF
>TRBV4-1|14|NA|TRBJ1-1
CASSPTGGGTEAFF
>TRBV11-3|12|few|TRBJ2-3
CASSHEDSTQYF